This T cell receptor beta chain was sequenced during a study of HIV-infected patients and healthy controls. Trimming pared 6 bases from V and 8 bases from J, leaving 17 bases between. There are 14 residues in the CDR3. Reverse transcription used roughly 450 ng RNA and constant-region primers for alpha and beta. Each of the alpha and beta chains got its own library through chain-specific third strand synthesis with indices. TCRdb re-derived calls from the 5' RACE reads in MiXCR, one entry per CDR3 protein. This table has some 10,000 distinct CDR3 sequences, less than 10% appearing once. No cell fractionation was done, so the repertoire covers all unsorted peripheral blood T cells. This clonotype was found many times.

The sequenced material came from blood. The chain combines TRBV12-3 or TRBV12-4 with TRBJ2-1; D gene uncertain. This clonotype was obtained from an adult in good health. In DNA, the CDR3 is TGTGCCAGCAGACCCGGAAGTTCTAACGATGAGCAGTTCTTC. Its protein product is CASRPGSSNDEQFF.